This TCR beta chain originates from a study of T cells in Graves' hyperthyroidism and ophthalmopathy. Study findings and constraints: Blood samples included most of the expanded thyroid clonotypes exceeding 0.001. The model predicted ophthalmopathy a median about 6.6 months before onset.

The J segment lost 0 bases and the V segment lost 5 bases, leaving 4 bases of the junction unmatched. The CDR3 is 14 residues long. The germline V gene has CDR1 SGHTA and CDR2 FQGNSA. Stable disease denoted Graves' hyperthyroidism without ophthalmopathy progression within 18 months. Newly diagnosed hyperthyroidism patients aged 18 to 65 years had disease lasting under 2 months. The TCR beta CDR3 regions underwent amplification using RNA transcripts as the source. HTBI primers were employed in a first-round RT-PCR of the TCR CDR3. Each CDR3 protein gets one entry after TCRdb re-called the multiplex PCR reads with MiXCR. Among about 350,000 distinct CDR3 sequences listed, about 15% were seen once. At least ten counts were recorded for this clonotype. No antigen is known for it.

Sequencing used blood. The TCR comes from a woman aged 30 to 39 with Graves' hyperthyroidism. The gene calls are TRBV7-2 and TRBJ2-7, with 7 bases that match TRBD2. CDR3 bases: TGTGCCAGCAGCCAAACTAGCGACTCCTACGAGCAGTACTTC. Its translation: CASSQTSDSYEQYF.